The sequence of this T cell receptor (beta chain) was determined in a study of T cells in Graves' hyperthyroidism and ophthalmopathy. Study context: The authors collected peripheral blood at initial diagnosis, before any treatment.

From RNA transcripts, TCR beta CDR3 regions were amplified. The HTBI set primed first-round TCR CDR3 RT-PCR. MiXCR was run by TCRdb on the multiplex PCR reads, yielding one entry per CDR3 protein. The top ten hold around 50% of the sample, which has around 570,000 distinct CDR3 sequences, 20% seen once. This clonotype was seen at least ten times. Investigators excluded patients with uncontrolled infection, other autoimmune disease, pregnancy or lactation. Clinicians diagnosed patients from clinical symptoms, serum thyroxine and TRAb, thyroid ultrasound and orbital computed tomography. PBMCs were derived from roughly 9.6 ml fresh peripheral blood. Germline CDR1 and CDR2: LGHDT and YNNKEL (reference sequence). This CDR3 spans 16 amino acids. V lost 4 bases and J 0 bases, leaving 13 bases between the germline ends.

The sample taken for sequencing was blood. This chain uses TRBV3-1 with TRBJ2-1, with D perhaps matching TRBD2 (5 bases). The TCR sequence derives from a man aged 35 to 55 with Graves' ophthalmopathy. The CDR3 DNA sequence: TGTGCCAGCAGCCGCCGAGTAGCGAGCTCCTACAATGAGCAGTTCTTC. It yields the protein CASSRRVASSYNEQFF.